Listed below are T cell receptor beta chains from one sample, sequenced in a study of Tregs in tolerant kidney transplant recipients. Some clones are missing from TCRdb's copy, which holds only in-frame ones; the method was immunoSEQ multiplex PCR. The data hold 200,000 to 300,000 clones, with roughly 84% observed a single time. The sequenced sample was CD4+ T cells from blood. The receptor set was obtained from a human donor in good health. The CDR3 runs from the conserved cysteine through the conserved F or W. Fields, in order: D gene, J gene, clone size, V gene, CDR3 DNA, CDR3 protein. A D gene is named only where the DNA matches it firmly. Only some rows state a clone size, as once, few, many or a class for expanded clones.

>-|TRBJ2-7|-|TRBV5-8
TGTGCCAGCAGCTTGGTCGTCGGGTTTTACGAGCAGTACTTC
CASSLVVGFYEQYF
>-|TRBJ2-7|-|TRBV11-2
TGTGCCAGCAGCCCCCCCGTAAGATACAACTACGAGCAGTACTTC
CASSPPVRYNYEQYF
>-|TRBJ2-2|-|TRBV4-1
TGCGCCAGCAATAGCCAGATAACTTACGCGAACACCGGGGAGCTGTTTTTT
CASNSQITYANTGELFF
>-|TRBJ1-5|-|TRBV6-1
TGTGCCAGCAGTGAATCGGGGGATCAGCCCCAGCATTTT
CASSESGDQPQHF
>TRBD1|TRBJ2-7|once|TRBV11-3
TGTGCCAGCAGCCAATGGACAGGGGCCTACGAGCAGTACTTC
CASSQWTGAYEQYF
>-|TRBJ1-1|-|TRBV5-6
TGTGCCAGCAGCTTGGATAGGGGATTTGAAGCTTTCTTT
CASSLDRGFEAFF
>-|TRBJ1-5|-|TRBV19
TGTGCCAGTAGTACCCCGGCGGATTATAGCAATCAGCCCCAGCATTTT
CASSTPADYSNQPQHF
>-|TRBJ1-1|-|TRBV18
TGTGCCAGCTCACGAGGTCAACAGGGCCTGGAAGCTTTCTTT
CASSRGQQGLEAFF
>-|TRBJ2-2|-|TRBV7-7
TGTGCCAGCAGCCCCTCGAGGGGTGGAGACACCGGGGAGCTGTTTTTT
CASSPSRGGDTGELFF
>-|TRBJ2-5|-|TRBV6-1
TGTGCCAGCACTCCTCTCCTGGGGGTTCGAGAGACCCAGTACTTC
CASTPLLGVRETQYF
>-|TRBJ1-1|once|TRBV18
-
CASSAEVGVGAFF
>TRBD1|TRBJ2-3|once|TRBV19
TGTGCCAGTAGTAAAGGACAGGGGGTTATCACAGATACGCAGTATTTT
CASSKGQGVITDTQYF
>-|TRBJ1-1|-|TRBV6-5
TGTGCCAGCAGTTTGAACGGCAGGGATGCAGGGTCTGAAGCTTTCTTT
CASSLNGRDAGSEAFF
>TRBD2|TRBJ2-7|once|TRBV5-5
TGTGCCAGCAGCTGGGGAGGGCAGGGCCTCGGCGAGCAGTACTTC
CASSWGGQGLGEQYF
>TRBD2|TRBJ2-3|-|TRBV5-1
TGCGCCAGCAGCTCAGGACTAGCGGGAATGATTAGCACAGATACGCAGTATTTT
CASSSGLAGMISTDTQYF
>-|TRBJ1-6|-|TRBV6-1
TGTGCCAGCAGTGTTGTACGGGAGGATTCACCCCTCCACTTT
CASSVVREDSPLHF